This entry features one T cell receptor (beta chain) sequence. This sample stems from a study of cytomegalovirus exposure and HLA in healthy donors. Only in-frame clones appear in the TCRdb table, and some are missing; sequencing was by immunoSEQ multiplex PCR. The sample has about 220,000 clones, 80% to 90% seen once. The clonotype was recovered from a young woman in good health and CMV-seronegative. The sequencing sample was made of PBMCs.

The CDR3 is CASSPLGGRGYTF. In DNA form, the CDR3 reads TGTGCCAGCAGTCCCTTGGGGGGTCGTGGCTACACCTTC. The V gene is TRBV27, the J gene TRBJ1-2; weak D call: TRBD1 (5 bases). This CDR3 has 13 residues. Deletions cut 5 bases from V and 7 bases from J, with 14 bases between. Germline values: CDR1 MNHEY, CDR2 SMNVEV (reference sequence).